This TCR beta chain was sequenced in a study of human T cells and chemical hapten exposure. Overall study results and limits: The presence of alopecia in the donors means their immune response may differ from healthy people's.

Ten or more counts support this clonotype. The antigen is undetermined. Germline values: CDR1 DFQATT, CDR2 SNEGSKA (reference sequence). The CDR3 runs to 15 residues. Trimming removed 0 bases from V and 0 bases from J, with 10 bases in between. Unique molecular identifiers were attached to individual cDNA molecules within the library. Each CDR3 protein is one row after TCRdb ran MiXCR on the RACE reads. The table includes some 49,000 distinct CDR3 sequences, less than 9.5% detected once. As for time point: patch test 1, 2 weeks after DPC sensitization. Treatment of the sample: therapeutic diphenylcyclopropenone sensitization with weekly scalp DPC. Non-pregnant alopecia patients aged 18 to 70, suitable for DPC therapy.

V and J are TRBV20-1 and TRBJ2-3; D unresolved. The TCR sequence derives from a woman between 45 and 65 years old with alopecia areata. Some clones in this sample may be carry-over from other donors' samples. Sequenced here: whole blood, sampled in connection with sensitization to the hapten diphenylcyclopropenone (DPC). CDR3 DNA: TGCAGTGCTAGAGATTCAGGCAGTAGCACAGATACGCAGTATTTT. It encodes CSARDSGSSTDTQYF.